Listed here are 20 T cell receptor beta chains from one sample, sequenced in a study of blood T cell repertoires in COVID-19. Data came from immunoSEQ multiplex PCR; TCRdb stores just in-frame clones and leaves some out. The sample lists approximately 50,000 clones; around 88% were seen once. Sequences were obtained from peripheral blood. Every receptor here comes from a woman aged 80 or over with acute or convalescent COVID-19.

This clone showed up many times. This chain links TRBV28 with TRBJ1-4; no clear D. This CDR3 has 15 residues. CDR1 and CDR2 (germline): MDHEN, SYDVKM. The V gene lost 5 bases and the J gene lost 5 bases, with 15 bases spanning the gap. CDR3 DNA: TGTGCCAGCAGTCCGAGCACAGCCCCGAATGAAAAACTGTTTTTT. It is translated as CASSPSTAPNEKLFF.

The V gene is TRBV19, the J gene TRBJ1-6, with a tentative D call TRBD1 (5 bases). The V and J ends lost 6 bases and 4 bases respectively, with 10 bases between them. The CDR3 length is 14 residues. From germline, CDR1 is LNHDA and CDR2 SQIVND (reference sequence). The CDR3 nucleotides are TGTGCCAGTAGCGGGGGACCTTATAATTCACCCCTCCACTTT. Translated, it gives CASSGGPYNSPLHF.

Here the CDR3 reads CAWGRVGDQPQHF. CDR3 in DNA: TGTGCCTGGGGCAGGGTGGGCGATCAGCCCCAGCATTTT. J is TRBJ1-5 and V is TRBV30; maybe TRBD1 (5 bases). The CDR3 runs to 13 residues. The V and J ends lost 5 bases and 5 bases respectively, with 13 bases between them. Per germline, CDR1 GTSNPN and CDR2 SVGIG (reference sequence). Together with reference TRBV30 and TRBJ1-5, the CDR3 gives the full variable domain: SQTIHQWPATLVQPVGSPLSLECTVEGTSNPNLYWYRQAAGRGLQLLFYSVGIGQISSEVPQNLSASRPQDRQFILSSKKLLLSDSGFYLCAWGRVGDQPQHFGDGTRLSIL.

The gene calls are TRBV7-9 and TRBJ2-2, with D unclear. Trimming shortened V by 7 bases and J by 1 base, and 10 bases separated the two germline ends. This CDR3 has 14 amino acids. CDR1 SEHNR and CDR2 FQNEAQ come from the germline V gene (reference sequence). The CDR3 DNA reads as TGTGCCAGCAAATGGTCAGGGAACACCGGGGAGCTGTTTTTT. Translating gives CASKWSGNTGELFF.

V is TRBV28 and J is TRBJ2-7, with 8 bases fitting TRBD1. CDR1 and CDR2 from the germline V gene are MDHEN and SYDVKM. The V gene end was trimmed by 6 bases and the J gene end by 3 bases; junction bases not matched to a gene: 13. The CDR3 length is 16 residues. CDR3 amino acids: CASRHPPGTGIYEQYF. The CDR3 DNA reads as TGTGCCAGCAGGCATCCCCCCGGGACAGGTATCTACGAGCAGTACTTC.

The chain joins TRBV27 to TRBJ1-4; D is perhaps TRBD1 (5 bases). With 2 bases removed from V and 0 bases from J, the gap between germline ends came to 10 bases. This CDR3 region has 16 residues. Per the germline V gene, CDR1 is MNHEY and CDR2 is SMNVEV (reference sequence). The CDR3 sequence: CASSLTGTATNEKLFF. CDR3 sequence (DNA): TGTGCCAGCAGTTTAACGGGGACTGCAACTAATGAAAAACTGTTTTTT.

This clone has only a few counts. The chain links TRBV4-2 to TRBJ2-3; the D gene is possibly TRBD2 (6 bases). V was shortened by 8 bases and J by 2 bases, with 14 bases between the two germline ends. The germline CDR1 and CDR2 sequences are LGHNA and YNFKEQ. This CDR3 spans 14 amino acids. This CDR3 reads CASGAGTFTDTQYF. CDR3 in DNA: TGTGCCAGCGGGGCAGGGACTTTCACAGATACGCAGTATTTT.

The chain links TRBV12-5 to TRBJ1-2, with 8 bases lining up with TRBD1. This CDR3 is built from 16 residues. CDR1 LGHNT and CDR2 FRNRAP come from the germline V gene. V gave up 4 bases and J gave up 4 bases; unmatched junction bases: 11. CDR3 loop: CASGYSGQGVVYGYTF. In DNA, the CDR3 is TGTGCTAGTGGTTACTCCGGACAGGGAGTTGTCTATGGCTACACCTTC.

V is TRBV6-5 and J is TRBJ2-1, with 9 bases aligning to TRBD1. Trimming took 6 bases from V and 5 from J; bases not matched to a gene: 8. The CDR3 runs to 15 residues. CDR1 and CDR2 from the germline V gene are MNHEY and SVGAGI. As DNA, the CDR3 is TGTGCCAGCAGGAGGGGACAGGGTGCCCACAATGAGCAGTTCTTC. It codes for CASRRGQGAHNEQFF.

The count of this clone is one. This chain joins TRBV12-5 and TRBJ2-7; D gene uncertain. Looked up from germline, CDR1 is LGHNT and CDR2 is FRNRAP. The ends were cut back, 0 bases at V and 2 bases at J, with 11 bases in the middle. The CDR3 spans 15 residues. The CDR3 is CASGLVSSFTYEQYF. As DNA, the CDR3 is TGTGCTAGTGGTTTGGTCTCCAGTTTCACCTACGAGCAGTACTTC.

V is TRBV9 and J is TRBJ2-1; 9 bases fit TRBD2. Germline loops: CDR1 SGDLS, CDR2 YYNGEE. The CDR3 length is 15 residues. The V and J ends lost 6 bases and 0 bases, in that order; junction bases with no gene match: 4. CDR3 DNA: TGTGCCAGCACCCTTAGCGGGAGCTCCTACAATGAGCAGTTCTTC. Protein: CASTLSGSSYNEQFF.

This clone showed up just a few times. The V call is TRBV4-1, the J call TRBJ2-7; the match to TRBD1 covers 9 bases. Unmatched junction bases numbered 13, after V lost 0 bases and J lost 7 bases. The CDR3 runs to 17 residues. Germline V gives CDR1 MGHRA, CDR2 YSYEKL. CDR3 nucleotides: TGCGCCAGCAGCCAAGACAAAGAGGGGACAGGGAAAGTGGAGCAGTACTTC. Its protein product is CASSQDKEGTGKVEQYF.

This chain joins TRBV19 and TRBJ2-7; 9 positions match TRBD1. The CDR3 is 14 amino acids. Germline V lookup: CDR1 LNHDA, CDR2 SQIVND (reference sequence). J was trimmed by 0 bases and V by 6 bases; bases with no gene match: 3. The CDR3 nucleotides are TGTGCCAGTAGGGGACAGGGCAGCTCCTACGAGCAGTACTTC. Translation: CASRGQGSSYEQYF.

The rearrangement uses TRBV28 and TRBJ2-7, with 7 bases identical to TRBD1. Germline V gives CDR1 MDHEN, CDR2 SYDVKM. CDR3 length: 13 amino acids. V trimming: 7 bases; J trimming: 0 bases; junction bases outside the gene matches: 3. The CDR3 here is CASITGASYEQYF. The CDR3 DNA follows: TGTGCCAGCATAACAGGGGCCTCCTACGAGCAGTACTTC.

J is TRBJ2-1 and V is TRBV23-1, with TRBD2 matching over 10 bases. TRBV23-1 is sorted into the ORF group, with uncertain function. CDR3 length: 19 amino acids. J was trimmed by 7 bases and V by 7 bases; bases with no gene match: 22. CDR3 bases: TGCGCCAGCACCCAACAGCGAACTCAAGCGGGAGGGCCGGTGAATGAGCAGTTCTTC. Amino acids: CASTQQRTQAGGPVNEQFF.

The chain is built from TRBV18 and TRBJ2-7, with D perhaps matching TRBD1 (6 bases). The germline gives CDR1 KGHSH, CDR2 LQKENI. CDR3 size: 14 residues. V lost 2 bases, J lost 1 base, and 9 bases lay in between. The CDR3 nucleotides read TGTGCCAGCTCACCAGGGCAGGGGTCCTACGAGCAGTACTTC. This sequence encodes CASSPGQGSYEQYF. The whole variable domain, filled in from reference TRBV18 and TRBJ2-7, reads NAGVMQNPRHLVRRRGQEARLRCSPMKGHSHVYWYRQLPEEGLKFMVYLQKENIIDESGMPKERFSAEFPKEGPSILRIQQVVRGDSAAYFCASSPGQGSYEQYFGPGTRLTVT.

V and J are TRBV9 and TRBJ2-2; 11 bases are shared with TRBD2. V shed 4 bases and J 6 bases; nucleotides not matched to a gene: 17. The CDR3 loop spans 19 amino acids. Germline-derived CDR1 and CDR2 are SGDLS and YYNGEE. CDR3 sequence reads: CASSTGLADISYDPGELFF. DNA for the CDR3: TGTGCCAGCAGCACGGGACTAGCGGATATCTCGTACGACCCCGGGGAGCTGTTTTTT.

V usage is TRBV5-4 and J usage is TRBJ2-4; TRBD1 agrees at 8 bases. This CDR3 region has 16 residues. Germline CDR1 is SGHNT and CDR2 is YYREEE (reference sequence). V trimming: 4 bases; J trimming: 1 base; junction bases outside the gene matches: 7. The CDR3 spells CASSPQGAGAKNIQYF. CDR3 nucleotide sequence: TGTGCCAGCAGCCCTCAGGGGGCCGGCGCCAAAAACATTCAGTACTTC.

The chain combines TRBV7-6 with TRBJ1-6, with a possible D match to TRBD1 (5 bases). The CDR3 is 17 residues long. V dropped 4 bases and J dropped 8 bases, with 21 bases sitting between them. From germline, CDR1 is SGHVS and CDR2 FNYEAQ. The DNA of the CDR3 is TGTGCCAGCAGCTCCCAAGGCGGGGTCAAAGGGGATTCACCCCTCCACTTT. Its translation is CASSSQGGVKGDSPLHF.

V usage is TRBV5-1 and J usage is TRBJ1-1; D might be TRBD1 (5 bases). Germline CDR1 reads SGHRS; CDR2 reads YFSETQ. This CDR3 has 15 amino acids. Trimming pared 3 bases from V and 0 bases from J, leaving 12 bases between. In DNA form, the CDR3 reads TGCGCCAGCAGCTGGAAGGCAGGGATGAACACTGAAGCTTTCTTT. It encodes CASSWKAGMNTEAFF.